Each of the 27 T cell receptor beta chains below was sequenced from the same sample in a study of cytomegalovirus exposure and HLA in healthy donors. Some clones are missing from TCRdb's copy, which holds only in-frame ones; the method was immunoSEQ multiplex PCR. The sample carries 150,000 to 200,000 clones, more than 70% recorded once. Sequencing was performed on PBMCs. Receptors originate from a young man in good health and CMV-seropositive.

The genes are TRBV29-1 and TRBJ1-1; TRBD1 matches 9 bases. The CDR3 totals 13 residues. Germline V CDR1 and CDR2: SQVTM, ANQGSEA. V trimming: 7 bases; J trimming: 5 bases; junction bases outside the gene matches: 8. CDR3 region: CSARTTGGTEAFF. As DNA, the CDR3 is TGCAGCGCCCGAACGACAGGGGGGACTGAAGCTTTCTTT. The full variable domain, with the rest looked up from reference TRBV29-1 and TRBJ1-1, is SAVISQKPSRDICQRGTSLTIQCQVDSQVTMMFWYRQQPGQSLTLIATANQGSEATYESGFVIDKFPISRPNLTFSTLTVSNMSPEDSSIYLCSARTTGGTEAFFGQGTRLTVV.

The V call is TRBV7-9, the J call TRBJ2-1; maybe TRBD1 (6 bases). The CDR3 contains 15 residues. Per the germline V gene, CDR1 is SEHNR and CDR2 is FQNEAQ (reference sequence). Deletions cut 4 bases from V and 2 bases from J, with 12 bases between. The chain's CDR3 is CASSSLQGPYNEQFF. Written as DNA, the CDR3 is TGTGCCAGCAGCTCCCTACAGGGACCCTACAATGAGCAGTTCTTC. Using reference TRBV7-9 and TRBJ2-1 for the parts outside the CDR3, the full variable domain is DTGVSQNPRHKITKRGQNVTFRCDPISEHNRLYWYRQTLGQGPEFLTYFQNEAQLEKSRLLSDRFSAERPKGSFSTLEIQRTEQGDSAMYLCASSSLQGPYNEQFFGPGTRLTVL.

The chain employs TRBV28 and TRBJ2-7, with D possibly TRBD1 on 5 matching bases. The ends were cut back, 6 bases at V and 7 bases at J, with 25 bases in the middle. Germline-derived CDR1 and CDR2 are MDHEN and SYDVKM. This CDR3 contains 16 residues. The CDR3 protein is CASSSPDRGVGLEQYF. The CDR3 nucleotides read TGTGCCAGCAGCTCTCCCGACAGAGGTGTTGGCTTGGAGCAGTACTTC.

The chain recombines TRBV7-9 with TRBJ1-5, with TRBD1 matching over 7 bases. The CDR3 spans 14 residues. Germline loops: CDR1 SEHNR, CDR2 FQNEAQ (reference sequence). V lost 1 base, J lost 4 bases, and 1 base stayed unmatched. The CDR3 bases are TGTGCCAGCAGCTTAGAACAGGGGAATCAGCCCCAGCATTTT. It yields the protein CASSLEQGNQPQHF. The whole variable domain, remainder taken from reference TRBV7-9 and TRBJ1-5, is DTGVSQNPRHKITKRGQNVTFRCDPISEHNRLYWYRQTLGQGPEFLTYFQNEAQLEKSRLLSDRFSAERPKGSFSTLEIQRTEQGDSAMYLCASSLEQGNQPQHFGDGTRLSIL.

A few counts support this clone. This chain connects TRBV4-3 to TRBJ2-2; a weak D match, TRBD2 (5 bases). Germline V gives CDR1 LGHNA, CDR2 YSLEER. This CDR3 has 14 amino acids. Trimming removed 0 bases at V and 6 bases at J, with 8 bases between. The CDR3 DNA is TGCGCCAGCAGCCAAGAGCGGGTATCCGGGGAGCTGTTTTTT. Translated, it gives CASSQERVSGELFF.

The chain combines TRBV11-3 with TRBJ2-3; no reliable D call. Deletions cut 0 bases from V and 7 bases from J, with 5 bases between. Per the germline V gene, CDR1 is SGHNT and CDR2 is YENEEA. This CDR3 is 12 amino acids long. CDR3 DNA sequence: TGTGCCAGCAGCTTAGATCTAAATACGCAGTATTTT. Its translation: CASSLDLNTQYF.

In its sample, this clone was seen a few times. The chain has TRBV2 and TRBJ2-7; possible D gene TRBD1, 6 bases. Germline V gene lookup returns CDR1 SNHLY and CDR2 FYNNEI. Trimming removed 2 bases at V and 2 bases at J, with 10 bases between. The CDR3 length is 14 residues. Here the CDR3 DNA reads TGTGCCAGCAGTGAATCTCGACAGGCCTACGAGCAGTACTTC. It codes for CASSESRQAYEQYF.

The CDR3 region is CASSTGLAGGAGELFF. CDR3 nucleotides: TGTGCCAGCAGCACCGGACTAGCGGGGGGTGCCGGGGAGCTGTTTTTT. The V gene is TRBV7-3, the J gene TRBJ2-2; 14 bases agree with TRBD2. Germline V gene sequence: CDR1 SGHTA, CDR2 FQGTGA. Losses at the gene ends were 5 bases for V and 6 bases for J; bases not matched to a gene: 5. The CDR3 consists of 16 residues.

On this clone itself: The same CDR3 arises from other DNA sequences in this sample as well. The chain combines TRBV18 with TRBJ2-5, with unresolved D. Germline V gives CDR1 KGHSH, CDR2 LQKENI. The germline V and J ends were trimmed by 2 bases and 0 bases, with 10 bases remaining between them. CDR3 length: 15 amino acids. The CDR3 sequence is CASSPRTAYQETQYF. In DNA form, the CDR3 reads TGTGCCAGCTCACCAAGAACAGCCTACCAAGAGACCCAGTACTTC.

The rearrangement links TRBV2 to TRBJ2-5; D remains unclear. Per germline, CDR1 SNHLY and CDR2 FYNNEI. V lost 7 bases and J 9 bases, leaving 15 bases between the germline ends. The CDR3 is made up of 12 amino acids. In DNA form, the CDR3 reads TGTGCCAGCAAGCCAGGCTCTTCGGCCCAGTACTTC. It encodes CASKPGSSAQYF.

This clone is medium-sized (0.01 to 0.1%). The DNA for the CDR3 is TGTGCCAGTAGTATAGAACCGGACAGGGCCCAGCCCCAGCATTTT. It codes for CASSIEPDRAQPQHF. The chain carries TRBV19 and TRBJ1-5; 8 nucleotides match TRBD1. J was trimmed by 7 bases and V by 0 bases; bases with no gene match: 5. The germline V gene has CDR1 LNHDA and CDR2 SQIVND (reference sequence). The CDR3 is 15 residues long.

J is TRBJ2-7 and V is TRBV7-6; TRBD2 is a possible D gene (5 bases). The germline CDR1 and CDR2 sequences are SGHVS and FNYEAQ. With 1 base removed from V and 1 base from J, the gap between germline ends came to 8 bases. There are 14 residues in the CDR3. The CDR3: CASSLEEDSYEQYF. The CDR3 DNA reads as TGTGCCAGCAGCTTAGAGGAGGATTCCTACGAGCAGTACTTC. Drawing the rest from reference TRBV7-6 and TRBJ2-7, the complete variable domain is GAGVSQSPRYKVTKRGQDVALRCDPISGHVSLYWYRQALGQGPEFLTYFNYEAQQDKSGLPNDRFSAERPEGSISTLTIQRTEQRDSAMYRCASSLEEDSYEQYFGPGTRLTVT.

With regard to this clone: The same CDR3 is also encoded by other DNA sequences in this sample. The chain couples TRBV28 to TRBJ1-2, with 11 nucleotides matching TRBD1. This CDR3 has 12 residues. Germline V gene lookup returns CDR1 MDHEN and CDR2 SYDVKM. V was pared by 8 bases and J by 4 bases, with 0 bases of the junction left unmatched. The CDR3 nucleotides read TGTGCCAGCGGACAGGGGGCCTATGGCTACACCTTC. Its protein product is CASGQGAYGYTF.

This chain joins TRBV5-1 and TRBJ2-4, with D maybe TRBD2 (5 bases). The germline V gene encodes CDR1 SGHRS and CDR2 YFSETQ. The V gene lost 0 bases and the J gene lost 3 bases, with 19 bases spanning the gap. This CDR3 comprises 18 residues. The chain's CDR3 is CASSLVGMSSQIKNIQYF. The DNA for the CDR3 is TGCGCCAGCAGCTTGGTCGGGATGAGTTCCCAAATCAAAAACATTCAGTACTTC.

DNA for the CDR3: TGTGCCAGTAGGGACAGGGGGACTGAGAACACTGAAGCTTTCTTT. Protein: CASRDRGTENTEAFF. The chain carries TRBV19 and TRBJ1-1, with 10 bases matching TRBD1. Looked up from germline, CDR1 is LNHDA and CDR2 is SQIVND (reference sequence). CDR3 size: 15 residues. The V gene end was trimmed by 6 bases and the J gene end by 1 base; junction bases not matched to a gene: 5.

The CDR3 here is CASSIDLWTSGSEQFF. The CDR3 coding sequence is TGTGCCAGTAGTATAGATCTGTGGACTAGCGGGAGTGAGCAGTTCTTC. The J gene is TRBJ2-1, the V gene TRBV19; TRBD2 matches at 13 bases. Trimming cost V 0 bases and J 9 bases; bases outside gene matches: 5. Per the germline V gene, CDR1 is LNHDA and CDR2 is SQIVND (reference sequence). The CDR3 contains 16 residues. The whole variable domain, remainder taken from reference TRBV19 and TRBJ2-1, is DGGITQSPKYLFRKEGQNVTLSCEQNLNHDAMYWYRQDPGQGLRLIYYSQIVNDFQKGDIAEGYSVSREKKESFPLTVTSAQKNPTAFYLCASSIDLWTSGSEQFFGPGTRLTVL.

This chain connects TRBV7-9 to TRBJ1-5; TRBD1 matches at 7 bases. V dropped 5 bases and J dropped 7; count of bases not matched to a gene: 8. In germline, CDR1 is SEHNR, CDR2 FQNEAQ (reference sequence). CDR3 length: 14 amino acids. The CDR3 sequence is CASSQGQLGQPQHF. The CDR3 nucleotides read TGTGCCAGCAGCCAGGGACAGCTTGGGCAGCCCCAGCATTTT. The complete variable domain, with remaining parts taken from reference TRBV7-9 and TRBJ1-5, reads DTGVSQNPRHKITKRGQNVTFRCDPISEHNRLYWYRQTLGQGPEFLTYFQNEAQLEKSRLLSDRFSAERPKGSFSTLEIQRTEQGDSAMYLCASSQGQLGQPQHFGDGTRLSIL.

As concerns this clone: Distinct nucleotide sequences in the sample also encode this CDR3. The chain uses TRBV7-9 and TRBJ2-7; possible D gene TRBD2, 5 bases. Trimming removed 1 base from V and 4 bases from J, with 5 bases in between. CDR3 length: 12 residues. The V gene's germline CDR1 is SEHNR and CDR2 FQNEAQ (reference sequence). The CDR3 reads CASSLVAYEQYF. CDR3 in DNA: TGTGCCAGCAGCTTAGTAGCGTACGAGCAGTACTTC.

In its sample, this clone was seen once. V usage is TRBV5-1 and J usage is TRBJ2-7; 12 bases line up with TRBD1. The CDR3 has 15 residues. CDR1 is SGHRS and CDR2 is YFSETQ in the germline V gene. Losses at the gene ends were 4 bases for V and 3 bases for J; bases not matched to a gene: 5. The CDR3 reads CASSQGTGGFYEQYF. As DNA, the CDR3 is TGCGCCAGCAGCCAGGGGACAGGGGGCTTCTACGAGCAGTACTTC.

The V call is TRBV6-6, the J call TRBJ2-7; 7 bases match TRBD1. In germline, CDR1 is MNHNY, CDR2 SVGAGI (reference sequence). With 6 bases clipped from V and 5 bases from J, the junction kept 10 bases outside the gene matches. The CDR3 length is 14 residues. CDR3 nucleotides: TGTGCCAGCAGCCTACTCACAGGGGTCGACGAGCAGTACTTC. Its protein product is CASSLLTGVDEQYF.

The chain is built from TRBV10-1 and TRBJ2-3; TRBD2 agrees at 16 bases. The J segment lost 0 bases and the V segment lost 2 bases, leaving 5 bases of the junction unmatched. From germline, CDR1 is WNHNN and CDR2 SYGVQD (reference sequence). The CDR3 spans 19 residues. The DNA of the CDR3 is TGCGCCAGCAGTGAGAACGGGACTAGCGGGGGGGCTAGCACAGATACGCAGTATTTT. It codes for CASSENGTSGGASTDTQYF.

This rearrangement joins TRBV30 to TRBJ1-3; D is possibly TRBD1 (5 bases). V lost 0 bases and J lost 0, with 15 bases in between. This CDR3 is built from 17 residues. CDR1 GTSNPN and CDR2 SVGIG come from the germline V gene (reference sequence). This CDR3 reads CAWSVKVKQVSGNTIYF. In DNA, the CDR3 is TGTGCCTGGAGTGTAAAGGTCAAACAGGTCTCTGGAAACACCATATATTTT.

CDR3: CASSLTGQSYNSPLHF. For the CDR3, the DNA is TGTGCCAGCAGTTTAACGGGACAGTCATATAATTCACCCCTCCACTTT. The chain employs TRBV28 and TRBJ1-6, with 7 bases identical to TRBD1. The CDR3 covers 16 residues. The germline CDR1 and CDR2 sequences are MDHEN and SYDVKM. V shed 2 bases and J 4 bases; nucleotides not matched to a gene: 5.

V gene TRBV6-1 combines with J gene TRBJ2-7; 7 nucleotides align to TRBD1. The CDR3 spans 14 residues. V gave up 6 bases and J gave up 4 bases; unmatched junction bases: 9. Germline CDR1 reads MNHNS; CDR2 reads SASEGT. The chain's CDR3 is CASRNRGMIYEQYF. In DNA form, the CDR3 reads TGTGCCAGCAGAAACAGGGGAATGATATACGAGCAGTACTTC.

This chain joins TRBV11-3 and TRBJ2-7, with a possible D match to TRBD1 (6 bases). The germline V gene has CDR1 SGHNT and CDR2 YENEEA. V dropped 0 bases and J dropped 0 bases, with 9 bases sitting between them. CDR3 length: 15 residues. CDR3 in DNA: TGTGCCAGCAGCTTAGAGGCAGGGGACTCCTACGAGCAGTACTTC. It specifies CASSLEAGDSYEQYF.

This clone was seen just once. The chain links TRBV7-9 to TRBJ1-3; D unresolved. Trimming cost V 5 bases and J 0 bases, with 14 bases left between them. Germline V gene data show CDR1 as SEHNR and CDR2 as FQNEAQ (reference sequence). The CDR3 length is 16 residues. The CDR3, as DNA: TGTGCCAGCAGCCAAGCGGGGAGCGTCTCTGGAAACACCATATATTTT. The encoded protein is CASSQAGSVSGNTIYF.

The J gene is TRBJ1-2, the V gene TRBV4-1, with 7 bases identical to TRBD1. The V gene's germline CDR1 is MGHRA and CDR2 YSYEKL. CDR3 length equals 15 residues. Losses at the gene ends were 4 bases for V and 8 bases for J; bases not matched to a gene: 13. This CDR3 is CASSPDSDRARGYTF. CDR3 sequence (DNA): TGCGCCAGCAGCCCGGATTCAGACAGGGCGCGAGGCTACACCTTC.